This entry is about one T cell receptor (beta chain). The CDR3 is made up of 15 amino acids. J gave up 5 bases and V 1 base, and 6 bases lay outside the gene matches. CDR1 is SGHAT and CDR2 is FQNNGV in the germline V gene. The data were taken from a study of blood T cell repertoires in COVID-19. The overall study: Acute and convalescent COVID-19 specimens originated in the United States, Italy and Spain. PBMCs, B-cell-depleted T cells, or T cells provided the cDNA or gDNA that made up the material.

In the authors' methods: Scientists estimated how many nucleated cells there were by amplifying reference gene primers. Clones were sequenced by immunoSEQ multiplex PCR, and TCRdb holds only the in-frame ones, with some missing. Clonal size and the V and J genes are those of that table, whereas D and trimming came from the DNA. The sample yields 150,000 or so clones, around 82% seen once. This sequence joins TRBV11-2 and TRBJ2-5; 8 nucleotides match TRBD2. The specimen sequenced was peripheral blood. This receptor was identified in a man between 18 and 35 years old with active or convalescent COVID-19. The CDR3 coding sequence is TGTGCCAGCAGCTTAGCGGGGGGGCTGGTTGAGACCCAGTACTTC. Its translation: CASSLAGGLVETQYF.